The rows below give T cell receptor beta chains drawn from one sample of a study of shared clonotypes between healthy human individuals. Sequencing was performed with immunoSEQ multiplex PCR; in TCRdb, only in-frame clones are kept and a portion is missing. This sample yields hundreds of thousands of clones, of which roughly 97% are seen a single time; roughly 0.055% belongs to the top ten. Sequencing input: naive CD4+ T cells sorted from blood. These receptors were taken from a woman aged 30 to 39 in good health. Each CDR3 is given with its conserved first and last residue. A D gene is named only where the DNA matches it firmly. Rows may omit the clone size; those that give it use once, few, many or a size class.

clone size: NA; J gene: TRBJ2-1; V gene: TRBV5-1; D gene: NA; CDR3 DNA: TGCGCCAGCAGCTTGGTATTGGCGGGTGGGCATGAGCAGTTCTTC; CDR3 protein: CASSLVLAGGHEQFF
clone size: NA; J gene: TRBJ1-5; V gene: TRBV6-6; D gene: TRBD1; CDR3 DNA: TGTGCCAGCAGGGTAGACAGGGCCCCGTATCAGCCCCAGCATTTT; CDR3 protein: CASRVDRAPYQPQHF
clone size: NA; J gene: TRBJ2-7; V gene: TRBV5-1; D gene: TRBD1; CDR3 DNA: TGCGCCAGCAGCCCCCGGGACAGCGGATCCTACGAGCAGTACTTC; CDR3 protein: CASSPRDSGSYEQYF
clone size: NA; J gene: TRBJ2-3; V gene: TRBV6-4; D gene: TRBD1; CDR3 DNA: TGTGCCAGCAGCATCGGACAGGGCTTGGGGGATACGCAGTATTTT; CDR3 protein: CASSIGQGLGDTQYF
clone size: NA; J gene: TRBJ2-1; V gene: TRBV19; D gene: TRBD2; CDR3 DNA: TGTGCCAGTAGTGTCTCACCGGGACTAGCGGGAGGGGGCCGCCGGGGCGATGAGCAGTTCTTC; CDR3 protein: CASSVSPGLAGGGRRGDEQFF
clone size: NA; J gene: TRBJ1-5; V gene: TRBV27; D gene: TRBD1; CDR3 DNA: TGTGCCAGCAGTTTTTTCCCGCCCCTGATAGGGGGCTTCAATCAGCCCCAGCATTTT; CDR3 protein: CASSFFPPLIGGFNQPQHF
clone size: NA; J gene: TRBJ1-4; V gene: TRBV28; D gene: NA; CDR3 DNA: TGTGCCAGCAGTTCTCTAAATGAAAAACTGTTTTTT; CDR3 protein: CASSSLNEKLFF
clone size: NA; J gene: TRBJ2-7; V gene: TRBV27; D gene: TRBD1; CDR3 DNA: TGTGCCAGCGGGACAGGGTCGTACGAGCAGTACTTC; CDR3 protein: CASGTGSYEQYF
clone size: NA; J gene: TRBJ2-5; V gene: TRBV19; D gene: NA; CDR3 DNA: TGTGCCAGTAAGATTAGGGGTCCTGGAGAGACCCAGTACTTC; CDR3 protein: CASKIRGPGETQYF
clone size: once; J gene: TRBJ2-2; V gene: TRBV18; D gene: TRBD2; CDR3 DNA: TGTGCCAGCTCACCGCAGCCGCTAGCGGGAAAAGTCGGGGAGCTGTTTTTT; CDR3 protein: CASSPQPLAGKVGELFF
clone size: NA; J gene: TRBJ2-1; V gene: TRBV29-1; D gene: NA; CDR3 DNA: TGCAGCGTGGATTTTAGCGACCCGTACGACGTGGGCAATGAGCAGTTCTTC; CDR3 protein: CSVDFSDPYDVGNEQFF
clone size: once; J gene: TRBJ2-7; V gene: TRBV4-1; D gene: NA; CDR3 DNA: TGCGCCAGCAGCCAAACGACTCCCTACGAGCAGTACTTC; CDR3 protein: CASSQTTPYEQYF
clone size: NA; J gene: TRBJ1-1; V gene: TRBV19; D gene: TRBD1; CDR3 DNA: TGTGCCAGTAGTATTCTAACAGGGGCCAGGAACACTGAAGCTTTCTTT; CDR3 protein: CASSILTGARNTEAFF
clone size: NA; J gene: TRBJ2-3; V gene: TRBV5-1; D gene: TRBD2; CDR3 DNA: TGCGCCAGCACCCCCGGACTAGCGGGAGGAGGAGATACGCAGTATTTT; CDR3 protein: CASTPGLAGGGDTQYF
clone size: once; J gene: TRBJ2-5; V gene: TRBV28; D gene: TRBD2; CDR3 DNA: TGTGCCAGCACCCCAGGTTTTCTAGCGGGTATTTTGGAGACCCAGTACTTC; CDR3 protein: CASTPGFLAGILETQYF
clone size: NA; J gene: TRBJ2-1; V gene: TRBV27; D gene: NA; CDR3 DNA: TGTGCCAGCAGTTCCCTCTCGGTTGGGGGGAGGAATGAGCAGTTCTTC; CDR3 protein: CASSSLSVGGRNEQFF
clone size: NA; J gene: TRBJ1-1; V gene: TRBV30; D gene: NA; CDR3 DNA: TGTGCCTGGAGTGTACAAGGCCTTGAAGCTTTCTTT; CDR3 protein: CAWSVQGLEAFF
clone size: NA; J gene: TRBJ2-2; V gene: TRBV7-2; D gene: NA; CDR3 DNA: TGTGCCAGCACCACCGGGGCAGCTGTTAACACCGGGGAGCTGTTTTTT; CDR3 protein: CASTTGAAVNTGELFF
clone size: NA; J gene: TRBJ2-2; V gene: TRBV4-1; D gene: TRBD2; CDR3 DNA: TGCGCCAGCAGCCAACTAGCGGGAGGTTCGACCGGGGAGCTGTTTTTT; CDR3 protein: CASSQLAGGSTGELFF
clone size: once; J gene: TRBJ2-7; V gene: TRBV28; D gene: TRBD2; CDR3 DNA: TGTGCCAGCAGTTTCGTGGCTAGCGGGAGCTACGAGCAGTACTTC; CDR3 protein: CASSFVASGSYEQYF
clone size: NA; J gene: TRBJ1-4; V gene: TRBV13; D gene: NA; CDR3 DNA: TGTGCCAGCAGCCGTAGCCAGGGCGATGAAAAACTGTTTTTT; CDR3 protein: CASSRSQGDEKLFF
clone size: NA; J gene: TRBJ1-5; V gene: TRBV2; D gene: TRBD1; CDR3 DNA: TGTGCCAGCACTACACAGGGGGTAGGGCAGCCCCAGCATTTT; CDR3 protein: CASTTQGVGQPQHF
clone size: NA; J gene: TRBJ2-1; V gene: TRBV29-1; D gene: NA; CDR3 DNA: TGCAGCGTTGGGACTTATAACAATGAGCAGTTCTTC; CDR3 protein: CSVGTYNNEQFF
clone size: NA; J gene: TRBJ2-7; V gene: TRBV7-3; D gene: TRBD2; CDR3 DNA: TGTGCCAGCAGCCACGGACTAGCGGGAGGAGTATACGAGCAGTACTTC; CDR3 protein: CASSHGLAGGVYEQYF
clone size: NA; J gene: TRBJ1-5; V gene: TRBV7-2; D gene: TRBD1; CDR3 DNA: TGTGCCAGCAGCAGGCACTCGGGACAGGGAAACAATCAGCCCCAGCATTTT; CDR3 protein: CASSRHSGQGNNQPQHF
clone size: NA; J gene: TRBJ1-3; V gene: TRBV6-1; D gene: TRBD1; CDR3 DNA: TGTGCCAGCAGTGCCCGGACAGGGGGCGAAAGGTCTGGAAACACCATATATTTT; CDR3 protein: CASSARTGGERSGNTIYF
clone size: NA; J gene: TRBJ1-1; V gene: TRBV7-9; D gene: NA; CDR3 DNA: TGTGCCAGCAGCTTAGCCGGTTACGCTGAAGCTTTCTTT; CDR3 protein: CASSLAGYAEAFF
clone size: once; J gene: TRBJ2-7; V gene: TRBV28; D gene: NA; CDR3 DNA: TGTGCCAGCAGTTTACCCGGGAATCGACTAGAGGACGAGCAGTACTTC; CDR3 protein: CASSLPGNRLEDEQYF
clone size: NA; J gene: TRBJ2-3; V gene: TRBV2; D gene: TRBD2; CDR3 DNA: TGTGCCAGCAGCCTCCAACTAGCGGGCACAGATACGCAGTATTTT; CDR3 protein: CASSLQLAGTDTQYF
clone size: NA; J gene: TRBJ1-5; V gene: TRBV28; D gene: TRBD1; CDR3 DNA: TGTGCCAGCAGCTACTTGGACAGGGGTTGGAGCAATCAGCCCCAGCATTTT; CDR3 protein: CASSYLDRGWSNQPQHF
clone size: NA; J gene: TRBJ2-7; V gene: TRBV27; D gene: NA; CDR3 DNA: TGTGCCAGCAGTTCCCCTTCCCAGTCAGGGAGATGGCTGTACGAGCAGTACTTC; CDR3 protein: CASSSPSQSGRWLYEQYF
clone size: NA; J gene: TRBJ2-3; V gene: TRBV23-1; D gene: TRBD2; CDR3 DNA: TGCGCCAGCAGTCAATCGAGCGGGAGGGCCACAGATACGCAGTATTTT; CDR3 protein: CASSQSSGRATDTQYF
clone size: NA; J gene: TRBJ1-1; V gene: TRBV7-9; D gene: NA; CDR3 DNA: TGTGCCAGCAGCTTGTACCCGAACACTGAAGCTTTCTTT; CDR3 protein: CASSLYPNTEAFF
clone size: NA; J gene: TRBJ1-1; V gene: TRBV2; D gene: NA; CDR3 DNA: TGTGCCAGCAGTGATTGGTCGAGCTACACTGAAGCTTTCTTT; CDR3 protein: CASSDWSSYTEAFF
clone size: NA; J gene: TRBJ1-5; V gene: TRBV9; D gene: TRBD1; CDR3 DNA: TGTGCCAGCAGCGCCGGGACAGGGGGTCAGCCCCAGCATTTT; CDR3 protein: CASSAGTGGQPQHF
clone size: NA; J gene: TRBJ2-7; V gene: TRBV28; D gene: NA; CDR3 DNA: TGTGCCAGCGGACGACAGGGAGGCTACGAGCAGTACTTC; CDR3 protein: CASGRQGGYEQYF
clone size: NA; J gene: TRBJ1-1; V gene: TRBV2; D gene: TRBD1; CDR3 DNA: TGTGCCACCGACCGGGACAGGGGGACGAACACTGAAGCTTTCTTT; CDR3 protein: CATDRDRGTNTEAFF
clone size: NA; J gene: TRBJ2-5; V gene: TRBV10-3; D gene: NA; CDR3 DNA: TGTGCCATCAGATCGGCGCCTCAAGAGACCCAGTACTTC; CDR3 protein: CAIRSAPQETQYF
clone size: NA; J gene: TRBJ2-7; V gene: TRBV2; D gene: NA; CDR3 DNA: TGTGCCAGCAGTGACTTGTCAGGGGGGAATTGGCGCGGGAAATACGAGCAGTACTTC; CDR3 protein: CASSDLSGGNWRGKYEQYF
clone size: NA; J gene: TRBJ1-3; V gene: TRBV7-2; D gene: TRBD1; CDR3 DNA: TGTGCCAGCAGCTTAGTTGGGACAGGGCTGACTGGAAACACCATATATTTT; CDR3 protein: CASSLVGTGLTGNTIYF
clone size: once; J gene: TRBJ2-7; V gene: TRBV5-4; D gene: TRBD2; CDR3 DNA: TGTGCCAGCAGAAAAACTAGCGGGAGCTCCTACGAGCAGTACTTC; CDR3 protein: CASRKTSGSSYEQYF
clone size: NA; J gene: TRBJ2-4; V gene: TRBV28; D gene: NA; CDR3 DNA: TGTGCCAGCAGTCCCTTCCGGCTAGCCAAAAACATTCAGTACTTC; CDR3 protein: CASSPFRLAKNIQYF
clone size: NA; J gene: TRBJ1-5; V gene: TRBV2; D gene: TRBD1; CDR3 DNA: TGTGCCAGCAGTAGACAGGGTGATAGCAATCAGCCCCAGCATTTT; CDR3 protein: CASSRQGDSNQPQHF
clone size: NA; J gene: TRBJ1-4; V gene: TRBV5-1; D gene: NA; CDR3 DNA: TGCGCCAGCAGCTTGGGTGGGGGGCGCGAAGAAAAACTGTTTTTT; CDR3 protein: CASSLGGGREEKLFF
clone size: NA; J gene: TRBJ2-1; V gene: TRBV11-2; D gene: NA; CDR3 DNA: TGTGCCAGCAGCTTAGTCGGAGATGAGCAGTTCTTC; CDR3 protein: CASSLVGDEQFF
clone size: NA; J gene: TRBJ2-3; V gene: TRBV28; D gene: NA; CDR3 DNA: TGTGCCAGCAGAGGAATGACAGATACGCAGTATTTT; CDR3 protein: CASRGMTDTQYF
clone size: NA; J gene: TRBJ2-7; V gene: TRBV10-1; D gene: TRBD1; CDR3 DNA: TGCGCCAGCAGTGGGACAGGGACCCTCGGCGAGCAGTACTTC; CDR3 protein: CASSGTGTLGEQYF
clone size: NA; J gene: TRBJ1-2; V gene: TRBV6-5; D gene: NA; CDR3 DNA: TGTGCCAGCAGTTTGACGACAAGTCATGGCTACACCTTC; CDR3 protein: CASSLTTSHGYTF
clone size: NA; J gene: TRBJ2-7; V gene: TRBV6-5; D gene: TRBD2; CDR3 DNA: TGTGCCAGCAGTTCCTCTAGCGGTCGGGACCTATACGAGCAGTACTTC; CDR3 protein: CASSSSSGRDLYEQYF
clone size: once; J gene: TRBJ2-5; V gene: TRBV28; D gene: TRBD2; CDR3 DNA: TGTGCCAGCAGTTTCGGGCTAGCGGGATCCCAAGAGACCCAGTACTTC; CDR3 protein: CASSFGLAGSQETQYF
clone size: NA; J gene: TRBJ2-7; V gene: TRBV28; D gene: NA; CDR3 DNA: TGTGCCAGCAGTTTGATCCGGGCTTTCTCCTACGAGCAGTACTTC; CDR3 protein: CASSLIRAFSYEQYF
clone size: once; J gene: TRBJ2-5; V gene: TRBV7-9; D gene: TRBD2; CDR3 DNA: TGTGCCAGCAGCCCCTGGACTAGCGGACAAGAGACCCAGTACTTC; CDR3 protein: CASSPWTSGQETQYF
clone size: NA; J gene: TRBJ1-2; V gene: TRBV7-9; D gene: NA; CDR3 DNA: TGTGCCAGCAGCTTATCTGGGGAGAACTATGGCTACACCTTC; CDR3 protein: CASSLSGENYGYTF
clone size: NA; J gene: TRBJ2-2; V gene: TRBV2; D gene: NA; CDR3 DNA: TGTGCCAGCAGAGGCAGGGTTTCCGGGGAGCTGTTTTTT; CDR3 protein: CASRGRVSGELFF